The rows below give T cell receptor beta chains drawn from one sample of a study of identical twins. TCRdb fed the 5' RACE reads into MiXCR, producing one record per CDR3 protein. The data show 500,000 to 550,000 distinct CDR3 sequences, roughly a fifth seen once. This sample also belongs to another study, concerning T cells expressing NK-cell markers.

Input material: CD4+ T cells sorted from blood. The receptors here all came from a woman between 18 and 30 years old in good health. The CDR3 runs from the conserved cysteine through the conserved F or W. D genes are given only for firm matches. Clone size is stated in some rows and not others, as once, few, many or a class when expanded.

abundance	d_gene	j_gene	v_gene	CDR3nt	CDR3aa
once	.	TRBJ2-1	TRBV24-1	TGTGCCACCAGTGATACCAACGTGGGAGAGCAGTTCTTC	CATSDTNVGEQFF
few	.	TRBJ2-5	TRBV7-9	TGTGCCAGCAGCTCCCTGGCAGCCACATACCAAGAGACCCAGTACTTC	CASSSLAATYQETQYF
few	.	TRBJ2-7	TRBV7-2	TGTGCCAGCAGCTCCGGGCCACGGGTAGGCGAGCAGTACTTC	CASSSGPRVGEQYF
.	.	TRBJ2-1	TRBV25-1	TGTGCCAGCAAAGGGACCTTAAAGGGGGATGAGCAGTTCTTC	CASKGTLKGDEQFF
few	TRBD1	TRBJ1-6	TRBV20-1	TGCAGTGCTAGGTCGGTTGGACAGGGAGGTTATTCACCCCTCCACTTT	CSARSVGQGGYSPLHF
few	.	TRBJ2-7	TRBV28	TGTGCCAGCAGTTTATGGGCGGGGACGACGAGCTCCTACGAGCAGTACTTC	CASSLWAGTTSSYEQYF
few	TRBD1	TRBJ2-3	TRBV12-3/TRBV12-4	TGTGCCAGCAGTTTAGCGCTAATAGGACAGGGGGGTCCAGATACGCAGTATTTT	CASSLALIGQGGPDTQYF
few	.	TRBJ2-3	TRBV5-1	TGCGCCAGCAGCACCTACCCGGGGTTGATTGGGCAGTATTTT	CASSTYPGLIGQYF
.	.	TRBJ2-1	TRBV6-5	TGTGCCAGCAGTTACTCCCGTGGGGGATCCCCGTTCTTC	CASSYSRGGSPFF
few	.	TRBJ2-7	TRBV5-1	TGCGCCAGCAGCTTGGATGCAGGGACATTTTACGAGCAGTACTTC	CASSLDAGTFYEQYF
.	.	TRBJ2-2	TRBV5-1	TGCGCCACGATGGGGGCGGGCAGCGGAAACACCGGGGAGCTGTTTTTT	CATMGAGSGNTGELFF
.	.	TRBJ1-2	TRBV5-1	TGCGCCAGCAGCCCTATGGGGGTAACCTATGGCTACACCTTC	CASSPMGVTYGYTF
many	.	TRBJ2-1	TRBV29-1	TGCAGCGTTGAAGATCTCGCCTACAATGAGCAGTTCTTC	CSVEDLAYNEQFF
.	.	TRBJ2-1	TRBV7-2	TGTGCCAGCAGCCCTCAACCCTCCTACAATGAGCAGTTCTTC	CASSPQPSYNEQFF
.	TRBD1	TRBJ2-7	TRBV20-1	TGCAGTGGCCACGACCCTAGACAGGGGAACGAGCAGTACTTC	CSGHDPRQGNEQYF
.	.	TRBJ1-3	TRBV20-1	TGCAGTGCTCAAAGTGGAAACACCATATATTTT	CSAQSGNTIYF
.	.	TRBJ1-2	TRBV21-1	TGTGCCAGCAGCTTCATGCAAGACTACACCTTC	CASSFMQDYTF
.	.	TRBJ2-7	TRBV14	TGTGCCAGCAGCTCCGAGGGGGACTACGAGCAGTACTTC	CASSSEGDYEQYF
few	.	TRBJ2-6	TRBV7-9	TGTGCCAGCAGCGGATTAGGGGGAAGGTCTGGGGCCAACGTCCTGACTTTC	CASSGLGGRSGANVLTF
few	.	TRBJ1-2	TRBV12-3/TRBV12-4	TGTGCCAGCAGTTTATTGGGGCATGGGGGCTACACCTTC	CASSLLGHGGYTF
.	TRBD1	TRBJ1-1	TRBV27	TGTGCCAGCAGACGACAGGGGTGGAACACTGAAGCTTTCTTT	CASRRQGWNTEAFF
.	.	TRBJ1-4	TRBV4-2	TGTGCCAGCAGTACCAGGGAGAACAATGAAAAACTGTTTTTT	CASSTRENNEKLFF
few	TRBD1	TRBJ2-2	TRBV7-9	TGTGCCAGCAGCTCGGGACAGGGACAGACCGGGGAGCTGTTTTTT	CASSSGQGQTGELFF
.	.	TRBJ1-1	TRBV18	TGTGCCAGCTCACCAACGAGGGAGAACACTGAAGCTTTCTTT	CASSPTRENTEAFF
.	.	TRBJ1-3	TRBV25-1	TGTGCCAGCAGTGACCCCAGGGGTCCTGGAAACACCATATATTTT	CASSDPRGPGNTIYF
.	.	TRBJ2-5	TRBV29-1	TGCAGCGTCGATTACAGGGCTTATGAGACCCAGTACTTC	CSVDYRAYETQYF
few	TRBD2	TRBJ2-7	TRBV12-3/TRBV12-4	TGTGCCAGCAGTCAAAGGTCTAGCGGAGACTACGAGCAGTACTTC	CASSQRSSGDYEQYF
.	TRBD2	TRBJ2-7	TRBV25-1	TGTGCCAGTAGGGCGGGGGGTCCCTACGAGCAGTACTTC	CASRAGGPYEQYF
.	.	TRBJ1-1	TRBV7-2	TGTGCCAGCAGCTTCACAGGGTGGGCTGAAGCTTTCTTT	CASSFTGWAEAFF
.	.	TRBJ2-2	TRBV5-6	TGTGCCAGCAGCTTGGACTGGGGAAGGGCCGGGGAGCTGTTTTTT	CASSLDWGRAGELFF
many	.	TRBJ1-5	TRBV12-3/TRBV12-4	TGTGCCAGCAGGAGAGGAGGGAACAATCAGCCCCAGCATTTT	CASRRGGNNQPQHF
few	.	TRBJ2-1	TRBV19	TGTGCCAGTAGTTGGGACAGTGGAGGGGACTACAATGAGCAGTTCTTC	CASSWDSGGDYNEQFF
many	TRBD2	TRBJ2-5	TRBV20-1	TGCAGTGCTAAACTAGCGGGGGTAGGAGAGACCCAGTACTTC	CSAKLAGVGETQYF